Following are 27 T cell receptor beta chains from one sample sequenced in a study of blood T cell repertoires in COVID-19. Using immunoSEQ multiplex PCR, the repertoire was profiled, and TCRdb retains in-frame clones only, with some absent. The table has around 150,000 clones, approximately 92% seen once; the top ten hold roughly 4.5%. The sequenced sample was peripheral blood. These receptor sequences come from a woman aged 45-59 years with acute or convalescent COVID-19.

The chain couples TRBV7-2 to TRBJ1-4, with 10 bases fitting TRBD1. The CDR3 runs to 14 residues. The J segment lost 5 bases and the V segment lost 6 bases, leaving 3 bases of the junction unmatched. Germline-derived CDR1 and CDR2 are SGHTA and FQGNSA. The CDR3 loop is CASRLGQGNEKLFF. The CDR3 DNA reads as TGTGCCAGCAGACTGGGACAGGGGAATGAAAAACTGTTTTTT. The entire variable domain, with the rest obtained from reference TRBV7-2 and TRBJ1-4, is as follows: GAGVSQSPSNKVTEKGKDVELRCDPISGHTALYWYRQSLGQGLEFLIYFQGNSAPDKSGLPSDRFSAERTGGSVSTLTIQRTQQEDSAVYLCASRLGQGNEKLFFGSGTQLSVL.

The rearrangement links TRBV2 to TRBJ2-7; D is uncertain. Between the trimmed V and J ends, which lost 7 bases and 3 bases, there was a span of 4 bases. The CDR3 loop spans 10 amino acids. Looked up from germline, CDR1 is SNHLY and CDR2 is FYNNEI. The CDR3 DNA sequence: TGTGCCAGCATTCACTACGAGCAGTACTTC. It specifies CASIHYEQYF.

The chain links TRBV2 to TRBJ2-1, with 11 nucleotides matching TRBD2. Trimming removed 8 bases from V and 9 bases from J; junction bases left unmatched: 15. The CDR3 covers 16 residues. Germline-derived CDR1 and CDR2 are SNHLY and FYNNEI. The CDR3 DNA follows: TGTGCCAGCCAACGAAAGACTAGCGGGGAAGGGTGTGAGCAGTTCTTC. Translating gives CASQRKTSGEGCEQFF. Variable domain in full (rest from reference TRBV2 and TRBJ2-1): EPEVTQTPSHQVTQMGQEVILRCVPISNHLYFYWYRQILGQKVEFLVSFYNNEISEKSEIFDDQFSVERPDGSNFTLKIRSTKLEDSAMYFCASQRKTSGEGCEQFFGPGTRLTVL.

The V call is TRBV6-5, the J call TRBJ1-1; TRBD1 is a possible D gene (5 bases). Germline loops: CDR1 MNHEY, CDR2 SVGAGI. The CDR3 extends over 15 amino acids. V was pared by 6 bases and J by 1 base, with 15 bases between. The CDR3 DNA sequence: TGTGCCAGCAGGGGTTCACGGGGGACGAACACTGAAGCTTTCTTT. This translates into CASRGSRGTNTEAFF.

The chain recombines TRBV4-3 with TRBJ2-1; the match to TRBD2 covers 11 bases. Trimming at V came to 0 bases and at J to 4 bases, leaving 5 bases not matched to a gene. The CDR3 spans 17 residues. Per the germline V gene, CDR1 is LGHNA and CDR2 is YSLEER. This CDR3 is CASSQDSLAGVYNEQFF. The DNA of the CDR3 is TGCGCCAGCAGCCAAGATTCACTAGCGGGAGTGTACAATGAGCAGTTCTTC.

The chain couples TRBV19 to TRBJ1-5, with D perhaps TRBD1 (5 bases). This CDR3 has 13 residues. The germline V and J ends were trimmed by 5 bases and 7 bases, with 12 bases remaining between them. The germline CDR1 and CDR2 sequences are LNHDA and SQIVND (reference sequence). The DNA for the CDR3 is TGTGCCAGTAGTCGGGCAGGGTTCCAGCCCCAGCATTTT. Its protein is CASSRAGFQPQHF.

The chain joins TRBV4-1 to TRBJ1-5, with unresolved D. This CDR3 is 15 amino acids long. The germline V and J ends were trimmed by 1 base and 11 bases, with 18 bases remaining between them. The germline CDR1 and CDR2 sequences are MGHRA and YSYEKL. The CDR3 reads CASSQVPPGNLAQHF. CDR3 bases: TGCGCCAGCAGCCAAGTCCCTCCAGGCAATTTGGCCCAGCATTTT.

In this sample, this clone turned up once. This chain joins TRBV15 and TRBJ2-1, with 9 bases that match TRBD2. The CDR3 is made up of 15 amino acids. Trimming at V came to 5 bases and at J to 3 bases, leaving 5 bases not matched to a gene. Germline CDR1 and CDR2: LNHNV and YYDKDF (reference sequence). The CDR3 protein is CATSPRTSVYNEQFF. The CDR3 nucleotides read TGTGCCACCAGCCCTAGGACTAGCGTCTACAATGAGCAGTTCTTC.

This chain joins TRBV28 and TRBJ1-5; 8 nucleotides agree with TRBD1. Germline V lookup: CDR1 MDHEN, CDR2 SYDVKM. The CDR3 length is 15 residues. The V and J ends lost 3 bases and 4 bases, in that order; junction bases with no gene match: 5. CDR3 coding DNA: TGTGCCAGCAGTTTCCAGGGGGCCCGGAATCAGCCCCAGCATTTT. This translates into CASSFQGARNQPQHF.

V usage is TRBV18 and J usage is TRBJ2-3; tentative D call: TRBD2 (5 bases). This CDR3 has 13 residues. Germline V CDR1 and CDR2: KGHSH, LQKENI. The V and J ends lost 2 bases and 9 bases respectively, with 12 bases between them. The CDR3 loop is CASSPSEGQTQYF. The CDR3 coding sequence is TGTGCCAGCTCACCATCAGAGGGCCAGACGCAGTATTTT.

The chain links TRBV24-1 to TRBJ1-2; 7 nucleotides align to TRBD1. CDR1 is KGHDR and CDR2 is SFDVKD in the germline V gene. The CDR3 contains 15 residues. Losses at the gene ends were 6 bases for V and 5 bases for J; bases not matched to a gene: 11. The CDR3 is CATSSLAGGSYGYTF. CDR3 nucleotide sequence: TGTGCCACCAGTTCATTGGCAGGGGGGTCTTATGGCTACACCTTC.

The chain employs TRBV10-2 and TRBJ1-5; D uncertain. The CDR3 runs to 13 residues. The germline CDR1 and CDR2 sequences are WSHSY and SAAADI. V lost 7 bases, J lost 3 bases, and 10 bases lay in between. CDR3 amino acids: CASMVTFNQPQHF. CDR3 coding DNA: TGCGCCAGCATGGTCACATTCAATCAGCCCCAGCATTTT.

This clone was seen a single time. CDR3 in DNA: TGTGCCAGCAGCGTAGCGGGGGTTGGTAGCGGGATGCCCTACGAGCAGTACTTC. Its translation: CASSVAGVGSGMPYEQYF. V and J are TRBV9 and TRBJ2-7; 8 positions match TRBD2. CDR3 length: 18 residues. The germline V gene encodes CDR1 SGDLS and CDR2 YYNGEE. Trimming cost V 0 bases and J 2 bases; bases outside gene matches: 13.

The rearrangement joins TRBV7-2 to TRBJ1-2; D remains unclear. The CDR3 extends over 17 amino acids. The germline gives CDR1 SGHTA, CDR2 FQGNSA. V was cut by 7 bases and J by 8 bases, with 29 bases left in between. The CDR3 is CASTAYREGAPYKGYTF. CDR3 DNA sequence: TGTGCCAGCACCGCTTATAGGGAGGGAGCCCCCTATAAGGGCTACACCTTC.

This clone is a singleton in its sample. The chain uses TRBV4-1 and TRBJ2-3, with no clear D. CDR1 is MGHRA, CDR2 YSYEKL, per germline. Trimming removed 1 base from V and 7 bases from J, with 12 bases in between. This CDR3 comprises 14 residues. Here the CDR3 DNA reads TGCGCCAGCAGCCAAGGGTTATTCGGTAATACGCAGTATTTT. Translating it yields CASSQGLFGNTQYF.

The chain links TRBV27 to TRBJ1-2; 8 bases agree with TRBD1. The CDR3 runs 16 residues. The ends lost 5 bases at V and 10 bases at J; junction bases unmatched: 18. Germline values: CDR1 MNHEY, CDR2 SMNVEV (reference sequence). The CDR3 loop reads CASSPNHRDRRSYYTF. In DNA, the CDR3 is TGTGCCAGCAGTCCCAACCACCGGGACAGGAGGTCCTACTACACCTTC.

The chain employs TRBV29-1 and TRBJ2-3; 7 nucleotides align to TRBD1. This CDR3 contains 15 residues. V lost 5 bases to trimming and J lost 0 bases; unmatched junction nucleotides: 8. Germline loops: CDR1 SQVTM, CDR2 ANQGSEA. This CDR3 reads CSVKEGTVSTDTQYF. The CDR3 region has the DNA TGCAGCGTTAAGGAAGGGACAGTTAGCACAGATACGCAGTATTTT.

J is TRBJ1-1 and V is TRBV3-1 (or the pseudogene TRBV3-2), with D uncertain. CDR3 length: 12 amino acids. Germline CDR1 reads LGHDT; CDR2 reads YNNKEL (reference sequence). Trimming left V 1 base short and J 5 bases short, with 5 bases between. CDR3 protein: CASSQVRTEAFF. Here the CDR3 DNA reads TGTGCCAGCAGCCAAGTACGGACTGAAGCTTTCTTT.

As DNA, the CDR3 is TGTGCCAGCAGCTTAGAGCCCCATAATCAGCCCCAGCATTTT. Its translation: CASSLEPHNQPQHF. The chain uses TRBV7-2 and TRBJ1-5; D not certain. The CDR3 has 14 amino acids. The germline CDR1 and CDR2 sequences are SGHTA and FQGNSA. V was trimmed by 1 base and J by 4 bases, leaving 8 bases between them.

V gene TRBV28 combines with J gene TRBJ2-2; possibly TRBD1 for D (5 bases). V gave up 6 bases and J gave up 6 bases, with 11 bases separating them. The CDR3 covers 13 residues. The germline CDR1 and CDR2 sequences are MDHEN and SYDVKM. Here the CDR3 DNA reads TGTGCCAGCAGCGCAGGGTTCGCCGGGGAGCTGTTTTTT. Translating gives CASSAGFAGELFF.

This clone was recorded once. The chain links TRBV25-1 to TRBJ1-1; D not resolved. Germline V gene sequence: CDR1 MGHDK, CDR2 SYGVNS. The CDR3 is 13 residues long. V lost 2 bases to trimming and J lost 7 bases, with 11 bases between them. The CDR3 loop reads CASSEDREGEAFF. CDR3 DNA: TGTGCCAGCAGTGAAGATAGGGAGGGTGAAGCTTTCTTT. The full variable domain, in which reference TRBV25-1 and TRBJ1-1 provide the parts outside the CDR3, is EADIYQTPRYLVIGTGKKITLECSQTMGHDKMYWYQQDPGMELHLIHYSYGVNSTEKGDLSSESTVSRIRTEHFPLTLESARPSHTSQYLCASSEDREGEAFFGQGTRLTVV.

In its sample, this clone was seen once. The V call is TRBV30, the J call TRBJ2-7; TRBD2 might be the D (6 bases). Germline V CDR1 and CDR2: GTSNPN, SVGIG (reference sequence). Between the trimmed V and J ends, which lost 3 bases and 3 bases, there was a span of 18 bases. The CDR3 has 15 amino acids. The CDR3 sequence: CAWSGTSRGFYEQYF. CDR3 DNA: TGTGCCTGGAGCGGGACTTCCCGGGGGTTCTACGAGCAGTACTTC.

The count of this clone is one. The V and J genes are TRBV2 and TRBJ2-7; tentative D call: TRBD2 (5 bases). Germline V gene sequence: CDR1 SNHLY, CDR2 FYNNEI. The CDR3 is 12 amino acids. Here the CDR3 DNA reads TGTGCAGGGAAGCTAGCAACCTACGAGCAGTACTTC. This codes for CAGKLATYEQYF.

V usage is TRBV4-1 and J usage is TRBJ2-1; D unresolved. The CDR3 length is 16 residues. V lost 0 bases, J lost 0 bases, and 9 bases lay in between. Germline loops: CDR1 MGHRA, CDR2 YSYEKL. DNA for the CDR3: TGCGCCAGCAGCCAAGATGAGAGTGTCTCCTACAATGAGCAGTTCTTC. Amino acids: CASSQDESVSYNEQFF.

The chain is built from TRBV6-5 and TRBJ1-1; D call uncertain. Trimming took off 7 bases at V and 0 bases at J, with 6 bases between the two ends. The CDR3 covers 12 residues. Germline V gene data show CDR1 as MNHEY and CDR2 as SVGAGI. The CDR3 spells CASKTVNTEAFF. The DNA of the CDR3 is TGTGCCAGCAAAACTGTGAACACTGAAGCTTTCTTT.

The V and J genes are TRBV6-5 and TRBJ1-1; D is undetermined. The V end lost 8 bases, the J end lost 1 base, and 5 bases lay between the germline ends. The CDR3 totals 11 residues. From germline, CDR1 is MNHEY and CDR2 SVGAGI. As DNA, the CDR3 is TGTGCCAGCTGGAGGAACACTGAAGCTTTCTTT. This sequence encodes CASWRNTEAFF.

The gene calls are TRBV18 and TRBJ2-3; 9 positions match TRBD1. CDR1 and CDR2 (germline): KGHSH, LQKENI. This CDR3 is built from 15 residues. With V trimmed by 1 base and J by 4 bases, 3 bases remained unmatched. Here the CDR3 DNA reads TGTGCCAGCTCACCACTACAGGGGGCGTCAGATACGCAGTATTTT. Its protein product is CASSPLQGASDTQYF.